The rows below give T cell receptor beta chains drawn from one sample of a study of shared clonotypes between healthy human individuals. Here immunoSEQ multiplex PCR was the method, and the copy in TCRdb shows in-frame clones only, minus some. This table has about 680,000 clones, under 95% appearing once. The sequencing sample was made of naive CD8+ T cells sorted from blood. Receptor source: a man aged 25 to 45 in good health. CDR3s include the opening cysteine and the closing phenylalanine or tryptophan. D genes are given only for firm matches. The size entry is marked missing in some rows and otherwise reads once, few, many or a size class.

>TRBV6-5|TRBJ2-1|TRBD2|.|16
CASSYSRGSSYNEQFF
TGTGCCAGCAGTTACTCTCGCGGGAGCTCCTACAATGAGCAGTTCTTC
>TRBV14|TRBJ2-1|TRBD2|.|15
CASSPSGLAFDEQFF
TGTGCCAGCAGCCCCTCCGGACTAGCCTTCGATGAGCAGTTCTTC
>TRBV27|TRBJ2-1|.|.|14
CASTGGPAYNEQFF
TGTGCCAGCACCGGTGGACCCGCCTACAATGAGCAGTTCTTC
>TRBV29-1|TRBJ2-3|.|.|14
CSVEEVGTTDTQYF
TGCAGCGTTGAAGAAGTAGGTACCACAGATACGCAGTATTTT
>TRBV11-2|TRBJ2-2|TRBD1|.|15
CASSQVGRGPGELFF
TGTGCCAGCAGCCAAGTGGGCAGGGGGCCCGGGGAGCTGTTTTTT
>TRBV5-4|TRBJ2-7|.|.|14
CASSRRSSLYEQYF
TGTGCCAGCAGCCGGCGGAGCAGCTTATACGAGCAGTACTTC
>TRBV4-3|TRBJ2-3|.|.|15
CASSPLGGLTDTQYF
TGCGCCAGCAGCCCCCTTGGCGGGCTCACAGATACGCAGTATTTT
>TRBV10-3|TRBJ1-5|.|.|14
CAISGEGPNQPQHF
TGTGCCATCAGTGGTGAAGGTCCGAATCAGCCCCAGCATTTT
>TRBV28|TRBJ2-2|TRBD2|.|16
CASTSQGLAFTGELFF
TGTGCCAGCACCTCTCAGGGACTAGCGTTCACCGGGGAGCTGTTTTTT
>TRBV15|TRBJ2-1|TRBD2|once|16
CATANSDGGSGDEQFF
TGTGCCACCGCTAATAGCGACGGCGGGAGTGGAGATGAGCAGTTCTTC
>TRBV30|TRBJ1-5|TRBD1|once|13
CAWGEGGHQPQHF
TGTGCCTGGGGGGAAGGGGGCCATCAGCCCCAGCATTTT